The rows below give T cell receptor beta chains drawn from one sample of a study of post-analysis software for immune sequencing data. TCRdb redid the calling of the PCR reads with MiXCR, one entry per CDR3 protein. The sample lists roughly 670,000 distinct CDR3 sequences; 59% were seen once. The sample consisted of blood. The receptors were gathered from a girl aged 2 to 10 with multiple sclerosis. CDR3s include the opening cysteine and the closing phenylalanine or tryptophan. The order of the fields is J gene, D gene, clone size, V gene, CDR3 protein, CDR3 DNA. D genes are given only for firm matches. Rows may omit the clone size; those that give it use once, few, many or a size class.

j_gene: TRBJ2-3
d_gene: TRBD2
abundance: .
v_gene: TRBV5-1
CDR3aa: CASSLVAGGPFGTDTQYF
CDR3nt: TGCGCCAGCAGCTTGGTAGCGGGAGGGCCTTTTGGCACAGATACGCAGTATTTT

j_gene: TRBJ2-1
d_gene: .
abundance: .
v_gene: TRBV20-1
CDR3aa: CSALIPIMGSYNEQFF
CDR3nt: TGCAGTGCCCTAATTCCAATCATGGGCTCCTACAATGAGCAGTTCTTC

j_gene: TRBJ2-7
d_gene: TRBD1
abundance: .
v_gene: TRBV4-1
CDR3aa: CASSQWTGYEQYF
CDR3nt: TGCGCCAGCAGCCAATGGACAGGTTACGAGCAGTACTTC

j_gene: TRBJ2-7
d_gene: TRBD1
abundance: many
v_gene: TRBV5-1
CDR3aa: CASSRDREFYEQYF
CDR3nt: TGCGCCAGCAGCCGAGACAGGGAATTCTACGAGCAGTACTTC

j_gene: TRBJ2-7
d_gene: TRBD2
abundance: .
v_gene: TRBV29-1
CDR3aa: CSVWTSGTPYEQYF
CDR3nt: TGCAGCGTTTGGACTAGCGGGACCCCCTACGAGCAGTACTTC

j_gene: TRBJ2-5
d_gene: TRBD1
abundance: once
v_gene: TRBV7-2
CDR3aa: CASSISGTGVYGETQYF
CDR3nt: TGTGCCAGCAGCATCTCGGGGACAGGGGTTTACGGAGAGACCCAGTACTTC

j_gene: TRBJ2-5
d_gene: .
abundance: .
v_gene: TRBV5-1
CDR3aa: CASAEAGRRDETQYF
CDR3nt: TGCGCCAGCGCTGAGGCGGGGAGGCGAGATGAGACCCAGTACTTC

j_gene: TRBJ1-2
d_gene: .
abundance: .
v_gene: TRBV29-1
CDR3aa: CSVTAVWGYTF
CDR3nt: TGCAGCGTTACGGCGGTCTGGGGCTACACCTTC

j_gene: TRBJ1-5
d_gene: TRBD1
abundance: .
v_gene: TRBV20-1
CDR3aa: CSASEGGGSNQPQHF
CDR3nt: TGCAGTGCTAGCGAAGGGGGCGGAAGCAATCAGCCCCAGCATTTT

j_gene: TRBJ2-3
d_gene: TRBD2
abundance: .
v_gene: TRBV6-5
CDR3aa: CASSLRVGTSGGRTDTQYF
CDR3nt: TGTGCCAGCAGTTTAAGGGTCGGGACTAGCGGGGGCCGCACAGATACGCAGTATTTT

j_gene: TRBJ2-5
d_gene: .
abundance: .
v_gene: TRBV29-1
CDR3aa: CSVQRGTSETQYF
CDR3nt: TGCAGCGTTCAAAGGGGGACATCTGAGACCCAGTACTTC

j_gene: TRBJ1-1
d_gene: TRBD1
abundance: few
v_gene: TRBV6-1
CDR3aa: CASSEAQGNLAGTGNRAFF
CDR3nt: TGTGCCAGCAGTGAAGCGCAAGGCAATTTAGCGGGGACAGGGAATCGAGCTTTCTTT

j_gene: TRBJ2-1
d_gene: .
abundance: .
v_gene: TRBV3-1
CDR3aa: CASSIRGAGRGIHNEQFF
CDR3nt: TGTGCCAGCAGCATCCGGGGGGCCGGGCGGGGTATCCACAATGAGCAGTTCTTC

j_gene: TRBJ1-2
d_gene: TRBD1
abundance: few
v_gene: TRBV5-1
CDR3aa: CASRSSPGQGKYGYTF
CDR3nt: TGCGCCAGCAGATCCTCTCCGGGACAGGGAAAATATGGCTACACCTTC

j_gene: TRBJ2-4
d_gene: .
abundance: .
v_gene: TRBV21-1
CDR3aa: CASSRTANIQYF
CDR3nt: TGTGCCAGCAGCAGGACAGCAAACATTCAGTACTTC

j_gene: TRBJ1-4
d_gene: .
abundance: .
v_gene: TRBV6-5
CDR3aa: CASSYGVATNEKLFF
CDR3nt: TGTGCCAGCAGTTATGGGGTTGCAACTAATGAAAAACTGTTTTTT

j_gene: TRBJ2-7
d_gene: .
abundance: few
v_gene: TRBV5-1
CDR3aa: CASSLSGPQPGSEQYF
CDR3nt: TGCGCCAGCAGCTTGTCGGGACCCCAGCCGGGGAGCGAGCAGTACTTC

j_gene: TRBJ1-1
d_gene: .
abundance: .
v_gene: TRBV29-1
CDR3aa: CSVEIQDTEAFF
CDR3nt: TGCAGCGTTGAGATACAGGACACTGAAGCTTTCTTT

j_gene: TRBJ2-5
d_gene: TRBD2
abundance: once
v_gene: TRBV12-3/TRBV12-4
CDR3aa: CASSPWTSGEETQYF
CDR3nt: TGTGCCAGCAGTCCGTGGACTAGCGGGGAAGAGACCCAGTACTTC

j_gene: TRBJ2-7
d_gene: .
abundance: .
v_gene: TRBV27
CDR3aa: CASSLQFQYMLYF
CDR3nt: TGTGCCAGCAGTTTACAATTTCAGTATATGCTGTACTTC

j_gene: TRBJ2-1
d_gene: TRBD1
abundance: few
v_gene: TRBV14
CDR3aa: CASSLDRGYYNEQFF
CDR3nt: TGTGCCAGCAGTCTGGACAGGGGCTACTACAATGAGCAGTTCTTC

j_gene: TRBJ2-3
d_gene: .
abundance: few
v_gene: TRBV7-2
CDR3aa: CASSHYMETQYF
CDR3nt: TGTGCCAGCAGCCACTACATGGAAACGCAGTATTTT

j_gene: TRBJ2-5
d_gene: .
abundance: .
v_gene: TRBV4-1
CDR3aa: CASSQDIVQETQYF
CDR3nt: TGCGCCAGCAGCCAAGATATCGTTCAAGAGACCCAGTACTTC

j_gene: TRBJ2-5
d_gene: .
abundance: few
v_gene: TRBV6-5
CDR3aa: CASSSLMETQYF
CDR3nt: TGTGCCAGCAGTTCCTTAATGGAGACCCAGTACTTC

j_gene: TRBJ2-3
d_gene: .
abundance: few
v_gene: TRBV9
CDR3aa: CASSVDGGNTDTQYF
CDR3nt: TGTGCCAGCAGCGTAGATGGGGGCAACACAGATACGCAGTATTTT

j_gene: TRBJ1-2
d_gene: .
abundance: .
v_gene: TRBV2
CDR3aa: CASSTGSRGYGYTF
CDR3nt: TGTGCCAGCAGTACAGGGTCAAGGGGCTATGGCTACACCTTC

j_gene: TRBJ1-2
d_gene: .
abundance: .
v_gene: TRBV15
CDR3aa: CATSRDSYGENYTF
CDR3nt: TGTGCCACCAGCAGAGATTCCTATGGGGAAAACTACACCTTC

j_gene: TRBJ2-5
d_gene: .
abundance: once
v_gene: TRBV7-2
CDR3aa: CASGPRGYQETQYF
CDR3nt: TGTGCCAGCGGGCCTCGGGGGTACCAAGAGACCCAGTACTTC

j_gene: TRBJ2-1
d_gene: .
abundance: .
v_gene: TRBV29-1
CDR3aa: CSDSGGGGNEQFF
CDR3nt: TGCAGCGATTCTGGGGGCGGAGGGAATGAGCAGTTCTTC

j_gene: TRBJ2-1
d_gene: TRBD1
abundance: .
v_gene: TRBV5-1
CDR3aa: CATISRNRGPYNEQFF
CDR3nt: TGCGCCACCATAAGTAGGAACAGGGGGCCTTACAATGAGCAGTTCTTC

j_gene: TRBJ2-3
d_gene: .
abundance: .
v_gene: TRBV20-1
CDR3aa: CSARELGTDTQYF
CDR3nt: TGCAGTGCTAGGGAGTTAGGCACAGATACGCAGTATTTT

j_gene: TRBJ2-1
d_gene: TRBD2
abundance: .
v_gene: TRBV5-1
CDR3aa: CASSLSQLAGNEQFF
CDR3nt: TGCGCCAGCAGCTTGTCTCAACTAGCGGGTAATGAGCAGTTCTTC

j_gene: TRBJ2-7
d_gene: TRBD2
abundance: few
v_gene: TRBV5-1
CDR3aa: CASSQKGTSGSVGPRFDEQYF
CDR3nt: TGCGCCAGCAGCCAAAAGGGGACTAGCGGGAGTGTGGGCCCCCGGTTCGACGAGCAGTACTTC

j_gene: TRBJ1-5
d_gene: .
abundance: few
v_gene: TRBV2
CDR3aa: CASIGVGNQPQHF
CDR3nt: TGTGCCAGCATCGGAGTGGGCAATCAGCCCCAGCATTTT

j_gene: TRBJ2-5
d_gene: .
abundance: .
v_gene: TRBV12-3/TRBV12-4
CDR3aa: CASSYTQETQYF
CDR3nt: TGTGCCAGCAGTTACACTCAAGAGACCCAGTACTTC

j_gene: TRBJ1-3
d_gene: TRBD1
abundance: .
v_gene: TRBV29-1
CDR3aa: CSVDPGTGAGGNTIYF
CDR3nt: TGCAGCGTTGACCCCGGGACAGGGGCGGGAGGAAACACCATATATTTT

j_gene: TRBJ1-4
d_gene: .
abundance: .
v_gene: TRBV15
CDR3aa: CATSRDWATSRGREKLFF
CDR3nt: TGTGCCACCAGCAGAGACTGGGCCACTTCCAGGGGCCGCGAAAAACTGTTTTTT

j_gene: TRBJ1-2
d_gene: .
abundance: once
v_gene: TRBV12-3/TRBV12-4
CDR3aa: CASSPQGRFDYGYTF
CDR3nt: TGTGCCAGCAGTCCCCAGGGGCGGTTCGACTATGGCTACACCTTC

j_gene: TRBJ2-7
d_gene: TRBD2
abundance: few
v_gene: TRBV4-1
CDR3aa: CASSQDSQREGLYEQYF
CDR3nt: TGCGCCAGCAGCCAAGATTCGCAGCGGGAGGGTTTATACGAGCAGTACTTC

j_gene: TRBJ2-3
d_gene: .
abundance: .
v_gene: TRBV5-6
CDR3aa: CASSLPSIGTDTQYF
CDR3nt: TGTGCCAGCAGCTTGCCTAGCATCGGCACAGATACGCAGTATTTT

j_gene: TRBJ1-6
d_gene: TRBD1
abundance: .
v_gene: TRBV6-1
CDR3aa: CASCMEPGQGNSPLHF
CDR3nt: TGTGCCAGCTGCATGGAACCGGGACAGGGCAATTCACCCCTCCACTTT

j_gene: TRBJ1-1
d_gene: .
abundance: .
v_gene: TRBV2
CDR3aa: CASSEERRRNTEAFF
CDR3nt: TGTGCCAGCAGTGAAGAGAGAAGACGGAACACTGAAGCTTTCTTT

j_gene: TRBJ2-3
d_gene: .
abundance: .
v_gene: TRBV7-9
CDR3aa: CASSPGTTQYF
CDR3nt: TGTGCCAGCAGCCCCGGGACTACGCAGTATTTT

j_gene: TRBJ1-2
d_gene: .
abundance: .
v_gene: TRBV20-1
CDR3aa: CSAKSGDYGGYGYTF
CDR3nt: TGCAGTGCTAAATCAGGGGATTACGGGGGATACGGCTACACCTTC

j_gene: TRBJ2-1
d_gene: TRBD2
abundance: .
v_gene: TRBV29-1
CDR3aa: CSVEDPFTGGSSYNEQFF
CDR3nt: TGCAGCGTTGAAGATCCTTTTACGGGGGGGAGCTCCTACAATGAGCAGTTCTTC

j_gene: TRBJ2-7
d_gene: .
abundance: .
v_gene: TRBV30
CDR3aa: CAWSVRGRAAYEQYF
CDR3nt: TGTGCCTGGAGTGTGCGGGGCCGCGCGGCCTACGAGCAGTACTTC

j_gene: TRBJ1-5
d_gene: .
abundance: few
v_gene: TRBV4-1
CDR3aa: CASSQRTNQPQHF
CDR3nt: TGCGCCAGCAGCCAACGAACTAATCAGCCCCAGCATTTT

j_gene: TRBJ2-7
d_gene: .
abundance: once
v_gene: TRBV5-5
CDR3aa: CASSLADSVYEQYF
CDR3nt: TGTGCCAGCAGCTTGGCCGACAGTGTTTACGAGCAGTACTTC

j_gene: TRBJ2-7
d_gene: .
abundance: .
v_gene: TRBV2
CDR3aa: CASSSIAYEQYF
CDR3nt: TGTGCCAGCAGCTCTATCGCCTACGAGCAGTACTTC

j_gene: TRBJ2-5
d_gene: TRBD2
abundance: .
v_gene: TRBV7-7
CDR3aa: CASSSTGGGETQYF
CDR3nt: TGTGCCAGCAGCTCAACGGGGGGAGGGGAGACCCAGTACTTC

j_gene: TRBJ2-3
d_gene: .
abundance: few
v_gene: TRBV5-4
CDR3aa: CASSLLITDTQYF
CDR3nt: TGTGCCAGCAGCCTACTAATCACAGATACGCAGTATTTT

j_gene: TRBJ2-7
d_gene: TRBD2
abundance: .
v_gene: TRBV7-2
CDR3aa: CASSLDLEAGGRGEQYF
CDR3nt: TGTGCCAGCAGCTTAGATCTAGAAGCGGGAGGTCGAGGGGAGCAGTACTTC

j_gene: TRBJ2-1
d_gene: .
abundance: .
v_gene: TRBV2
CDR3aa: CASGARYLEQFF
CDR3nt: TGTGCCAGCGGCGCAAGGTACCTCGAGCAGTTCTTC